Listed here are 8 T cell receptor beta chains from one sample, sequenced in a study of graft-versus-host responses after intestinal transplantation. TCRdb keeps only in-frame clones here, not all; method: immunoSEQ multiplex PCR. The data show 90,000 to 150,000 clones, with about 95% seen just once and over 2.5% held by the top ten. These receptors are not linked to any known antigen. This specimen consisted of unstimulated CD8+ T cells sorted from spleen or lymph node cells, obtained before intestinal transplant. The receptors originated from a human donor who received an intestinal transplant.

This clone was detected only once. The chain uses TRBV9 and TRBJ1-5, with 8 bases fitting TRBD1. Germline values: CDR1 SGDLS, CDR2 YYNGEE. The CDR3 is 15 residues long. The V segment lost 3 bases and the J segment 6 bases; nucleotides outside the gene matches: 8. CDR3 in amino acids: CASSGGQGQGQPQHF. The DNA of the CDR3 is TGTGCCAGCAGCGGCGGACAGGGTCAGGGTCAGCCCCAGCATTTT.

As DNA, the CDR3 is TGTGCCAGTAGTATGGCAGGAGGGTATCAGCCCCAGCATTTT. This codes for CASSMAGGYQPQHF. The chain has TRBV19 and TRBJ1-5; D unresolved. V was trimmed by 3 bases and J by 5 bases, leaving 11 bases between them. This CDR3 is 14 amino acids long. CDR1 is LNHDA, CDR2 SQIVND, per germline (reference sequence).

The rearrangement uses TRBV19 and TRBJ2-7, with D unclear. The CDR3 is 12 residues long. Trimming cost V 4 bases and J 7 bases, with 11 bases left between them. Germline lookup yields CDR1 LNHDA and CDR2 SQIVND (reference sequence). Here the CDR3 reads CASSTPTTEQYF. The DNA of the CDR3 is TGTGCCAGTAGTACCCCTACTACAGAGCAGTACTTC.

This clone is a singleton in its sample. The chain combines TRBV27 with TRBJ2-1; no clear D. The germline V and J ends were trimmed by 0 bases and 3 bases, with 9 bases remaining between them. Germline values: CDR1 MNHEY, CDR2 SMNVEV (reference sequence). This CDR3 spans 15 amino acids. CDR3 sequence (DNA): TGTGCCAGCAGTTTATCGACCAGCCACTACAATGAGCAGTTCTTC. Its translation is CASSLSTSHYNEQFF.

The CDR3 spells CSVVGGELLRGTDTQYF. CDR3 nucleotides: TGCAGCGTTGTGGGTGGCGAGCTTTTAAGGGGGACAGATACGCAGTATTTT. The rearrangement uses TRBV29-1 and TRBJ2-3; perhaps TRBD1 as D (6 bases). The germline CDR1 and CDR2 sequences are SQVTM and ANQGSEA. CDR3 length: 17 residues. V dropped 4 bases and J dropped 3 bases, with 23 bases sitting between them.

The chain joins TRBV28 to TRBJ1-3; D is perhaps TRBD1 (6 bases). Looked up from germline, CDR1 is MDHEN and CDR2 is SYDVKM. The V end lost 3 bases, the J end lost 3 bases, and 9 bases lay between the germline ends. This CDR3 contains 14 residues. DNA for the CDR3: TGTGCCAGCAGTTTGGCAGGGGATGGAAACACCATATATTTT. It encodes CASSLAGDGNTIYF. The entire variable domain, with the rest obtained from reference TRBV28 and TRBJ1-3, is as follows: DVKVTQSSRYLVKRTGEKVFLECVQDMDHENMFWYRQDPGLGLRLIYFSYDVKMKEKGDIPEGYSVSREKKERFSLILESASTNQTSMYLCASSLAGDGNTIYFGEGSWLTVV.

This chain joins TRBV27 and TRBJ2-7; D might be TRBD1 (6 bases). The CDR3 loop spans 15 amino acids. CDR1 is MNHEY and CDR2 is SMNVEV in the germline V gene (reference sequence). V gave up 3 bases and J gave up 0 bases, with 12 bases separating them. CDR3 residues: CASSLRGTSSYEQYF. CDR3 in DNA: TGTGCCAGCAGTTTGCGAGGGACAAGCTCCTACGAGCAGTACTTC.

The J gene is TRBJ2-7, the V gene TRBV19; TRBD1 matches 9 bases. The germline gives CDR1 LNHDA, CDR2 SQIVND (reference sequence). V was clipped by 3 bases and J by 2 bases; unmatched bases: 14. The CDR3 is 18 amino acids. The CDR3 DNA reads TGTGCCAGTAGTATTTTCCAAAACAGCGGGGACAGGGCCTACGAGCAGTACTTC. Translating gives CASSIFQNSGDRAYEQYF. The whole variable domain, filled in from reference TRBV19 and TRBJ2-7, reads DGGITQSPKYLFRKEGQNVTLSCEQNLNHDAMYWYRQDPGQGLRLIYYSQIVNDFQKGDIAEGYSVSREKKESFPLTVTSAQKNPTAFYLCASSIFQNSGDRAYEQYFGPGTRLTVT.